The 3 T cell receptor beta chains below all came from one sample that was sequenced in a study of cytomegalovirus exposure and HLA in healthy donors. PCR was performed using 60 Vbeta and 13 Jbeta primers. Sequencing was performed with immunoSEQ multiplex PCR; in TCRdb, only in-frame clones are kept and a portion is missing. This sample carries fewer than 85,000 clones, roughly 82% of them seen once, and the ten largest clones take around 18%. The sample was PBMCs. The receptors come from a man aged 65 to 79 in good health and CMV-seropositive.

The chain links TRBV7-8 to TRBJ2-3; D may be TRBD2 (5 bases). The CDR3 length is 16 residues. The germline CDR1 and CDR2 sequences are SGHVS and FQNEAQ. V was pared by 2 bases and J by 5 bases, with 17 bases between. As DNA, the CDR3 is TGTGCCAGCAGCTTACGGACGGACCCCCGGGGAGATACGCAGTATTTT. Its translation: CASSLRTDPRGDTQYF.

The J gene is TRBJ1-1, the V gene TRBV7-9, with no clear D. Looked up from germline, CDR1 is SEHNR and CDR2 is FQNEAQ (reference sequence). The CDR3 has 16 residues. With 1 base removed from V and 1 base from J, the gap between germline ends came to 13 bases. CDR3 region: CASSLGEGPTNTEAFF. The DNA for the CDR3 is TGTGCCAGCAGCTTAGGGGAGGGTCCAACGAACACTGAAGCTTTCTTT.

The chain recombines TRBV28 with TRBJ1-3; D remains unclear. The CDR3 is 16 amino acids. Germline CDR1 is MDHEN and CDR2 is SYDVKM. The V and J ends lost 6 bases and 0 bases respectively, with 15 bases between them. CDR3 bases: TGTGCCAGCAGCTCTCCACTACTGATCTCTGGAAACACCATATATTTT. Protein: CASSSPLLISGNTIYF.